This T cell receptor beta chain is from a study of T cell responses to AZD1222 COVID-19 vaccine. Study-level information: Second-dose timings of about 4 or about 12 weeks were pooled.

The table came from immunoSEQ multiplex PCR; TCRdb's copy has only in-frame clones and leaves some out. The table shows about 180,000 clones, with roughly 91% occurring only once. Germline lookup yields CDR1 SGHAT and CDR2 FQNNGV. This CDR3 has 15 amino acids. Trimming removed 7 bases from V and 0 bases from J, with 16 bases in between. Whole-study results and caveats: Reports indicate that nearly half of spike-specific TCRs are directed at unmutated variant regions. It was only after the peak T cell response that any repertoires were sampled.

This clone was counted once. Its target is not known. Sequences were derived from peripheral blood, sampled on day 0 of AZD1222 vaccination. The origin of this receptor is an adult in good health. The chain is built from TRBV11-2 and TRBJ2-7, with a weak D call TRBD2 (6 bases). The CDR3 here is CASNTLGGSSYEQYF. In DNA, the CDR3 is TGTGCCAGCAACACCCTCGGGGGATCCTCCTACGAGCAGTACTTC.